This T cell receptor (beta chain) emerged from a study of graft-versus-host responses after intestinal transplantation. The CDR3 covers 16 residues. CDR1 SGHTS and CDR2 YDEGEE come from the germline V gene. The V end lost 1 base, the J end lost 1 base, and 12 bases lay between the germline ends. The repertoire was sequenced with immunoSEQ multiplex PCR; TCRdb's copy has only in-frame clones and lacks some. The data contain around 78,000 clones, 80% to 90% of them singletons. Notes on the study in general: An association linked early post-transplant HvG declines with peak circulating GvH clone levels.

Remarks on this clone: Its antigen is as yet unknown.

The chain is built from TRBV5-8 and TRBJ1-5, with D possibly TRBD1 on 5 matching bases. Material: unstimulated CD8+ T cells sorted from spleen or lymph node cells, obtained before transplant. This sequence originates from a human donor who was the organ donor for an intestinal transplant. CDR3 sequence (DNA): TGTGCCAGCAGCTTGTCACGGGGGGTGAGCAATCAGCCCCAGCATTTT. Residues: CASSLSRGVSNQPQHF.